This TCR beta chain derives from a study of cytomegalovirus exposure and HLA in healthy donors. Study-wide results and caveats: A later analysis reportedly identified an Asian-associated ancestry cluster as carrying fewer N-insertions than the approximately 670-donor mean. In a later analysis, TCR beta V- and J-gene trimming was associated with a missense DCLRE1C variant.

As regards this clone: Its antigen remains unknown.

Per the germline V gene, CDR1 is PRHDT and CDR2 is FYEKMQ (reference sequence). The CDR3 runs to 16 residues. Unmatched junction bases numbered 8, after V lost 5 bases and J lost 5 bases. PCR employed 60 Vbeta and 13 Jbeta primers. The table came from immunoSEQ multiplex PCR; TCRdb's copy has only in-frame clones and leaves some out. Of 100,000 to 150,000 clones listed, around 80% are singletons. The V and J genes are TRBV13 and TRBJ2-2; TRBD1 agrees at 10 bases. This TCR was sampled from a man aged 25-45 years in good health and CMV-seronegative. Material for sequencing was PBMCs. CDR3 nucleotides: TGTGCCAGCAGCAACTACCGGGACAGGGGAACCGGGGAGCTGTTTTTT. Encoded protein: CASSNYRDRGTGELFF. Supplemented by reference TRBV13 and TRBJ2-2, the full variable domain reads AAGVIQSPRHLIKEKRETATLKCYPIPRHDTVYWYQQGPGQDPQFLISFYEKMQSDKGSIPDRFSAQQFSDYHSELNMSSLELGDSALYFCASSNYRDRGTGELFFGEGSRLTVL.